This T cell receptor (beta chain) was captured by sequencing in a study of blood T cell repertoires in COVID-19 (dated by TCRdb to 2020 to 2022). Background on the whole study: Collaborator samples came from the United States, Italy and Spain and covered acute and convalescent phases of COVID-19. Where available, HLA class I and class II types were obtained from metadata supplied by the sample provider rather than from assay-based typing. A freely available public database, intended as a resource for researchers studying the immune response to SARS-CoV-2, is where the repertoires were released. The samples were drawn from two sources: the first 160 participants of the ongoing ImmuneRACE study, and fewer than 1,500 subjects contributed by 6 global collaborators. The prospective study material was composed of cDNA or gDNA derived from T cells, B-cell-depleted T cells, or PBMCs. Deeply sampled blood TCRbeta repertoires from subjects exposed to, actively infected with, or recovered from COVID-19 were included in the dataset. Nearly every sample came with metadata listing a de-identified subject ID, COVID-19 status, age in years and sex. Study-wide conclusions, independent of this receptor: The amount of clinical and demographic metadata varied by source and participant and was provided uncurated.

This clone was observed once. Its cognate antigen has yet to be identified. No per-base quality is available; no much larger clone lies one base away. The immunoSEQ Assay, a bias-controlled multiplex PCR, was used to amplify TCRbeta CDR3 regions from genomic DNA. Regarding the original processing steps: Within the assay, amplification of reference gene primers was used to estimate how many nucleated cells each sample contained. Sequence reads were collapsed and filtered to measure the absolute abundance of every unique TCRbeta CDR3 rearrangement. For each sample, productive Simpson clonality was calculated by taking the square root of Simpson's diversity index across productive rearrangements. The source is immuneACCESS, and TCRdb retained only in-frame sequences with V and J called. Part of the clones is not carried over; for the studies checked, unresolved V genes explain less than half of this, and the remainder is unexplained. V and J calls and clone size are copied from that table; D and trimming were computed from the DNA. The sample table records around 50,000 clones; around 86% of these occur just once. The ten biggest clones cover about 17% of the sample.

Reading the germline V gene gives CDR1 KGHDR and CDR2 SFDVKD. CDR3 length: 16 amino acids, cysteine to phenylalanine. Only the CDR3 part of the read is kept: 48 bases, read in frame from the first base. V is pruned by 1 base and J by 5 bases, leaving 7 bases of the junction without a gene match. Whole blood was collected in K2EDTA tubes by collaborating institutions according to the institutions' own protocols. For TCRbeta analysis, collaborators shipped samples as frozen whole blood, isolated PBMCs, or DNA extracted from either of those sample types. The TCR comes from a man aged 55 to 70 with active or convalescent COVID-19. This sequence uses TRBV24-1 and TRBJ2-1, with 7 junctional bases fitting TRBD1. Sequenced: peripheral blood. The CDR3 region reads CATSDFSAGGNNEQFF. The nucleotides read TGTGCCACCAGTGATTTTAGCGCAGGGGGAAACAATGAGCAGTTCTTC.